The subject of this entry is one T cell receptor beta chain. Its antigen is as yet unknown. This entry is derived from a study of cytomegalovirus exposure and HLA in healthy donors. Study-wide points: One later analysis reportedly identified an Asian-associated ancestry cluster that showed fewer N-insertions than the roughly 700-donor mean.

Vbeta (60) and Jbeta (13) primers were used in the PCR. The table came from immunoSEQ multiplex PCR; TCRdb's copy has only in-frame clones and leaves some out. The sample lists more than 95,000 clones; 70% to 80% were seen once. Germline loops: CDR1 SEHNR, CDR2 FQNEAQ (reference sequence). V trimming: 6 bases; J trimming: 0 bases; junction bases outside the gene matches: 16. This CDR3 is 19 amino acids long. The specimen sequenced was PBMCs. This sequence originates from a middle-aged man in good health and CMV-seropositive. V and J are TRBV7-9 and TRBJ1-1, with 10 positions matching TRBD1. CDR3 amino acids: CASSHPTGGLNLVNTEAFF. The CDR3 DNA is TGTGCCAGCAGTCACCCGACAGGGGGCTTGAATCTGGTGAACACTGAAGCTTTCTTT.